The clone carrying this T cell receptor (beta chain) was seen once. Germline V gene lookup returns CDR1 SGHDT and CDR2 YYEEEE. Losses at the gene ends were 5 bases for V and 2 bases for J; bases not matched to a gene: 7. The CDR3 spans 14 residues. A few pembrolizumab responders had their TCRs sequenced. Some clones are missing from TCRdb's copy, which holds only in-frame ones; the method was immunoSEQ multiplex PCR. The sample contains 55,000 to 85,000 clones, more than 75% of which appear only once. These data belong to a study of PD-1 blockade in mismatch repair-deficient tumors. The chain has TRBV5-6 and TRBJ2-7, with 7 bases aligning to TRBD1. The sample here was peripheral blood, taken 2 weeks after starting pembrolizumab. The receptor was derived from an adult with mismatch repair-deficient cancer. Here the CDR3 DNA reads TGTGCCAGCAGATCGACAGGGAAAACCTACGAGCAGTACTTC. It specifies CASRSTGKTYEQYF.